This section outlines one TCR beta chain sequence together with its context. This entry comes from a study of blood T cell repertoires in COVID-19. On the study more broadly: The samples span acute and convalescent COVID-19 from the United States, Italy and Spain. PBMCs, B-cell-depleted T cells, or T cells were the source of the cDNA or gDNA that made up the material.

Germline values: CDR1 SGHRS, CDR2 YFSETQ. The CDR3 spans 14 residues. V was cut by 4 bases and J by 3 bases, with 13 bases left in between. Per the study methods: Estimation of nucleated cell counts relied on the amplification of reference gene primers. Sequenced by immunoSEQ multiplex PCR; TCRdb stores in-frame clones only, minus some. V, J and clone size are those of that table, while D and trimming were read from the DNA. The data show 210,000 or so clones, roughly 80% seen once. The V gene is TRBV5-1, the J gene TRBJ1-1, with D unresolved. This TCR came from a human donor in a cohort sampled during active COVID-19. The sequenced sample consisted of peripheral blood. The CDR3 protein is CASSTHVPDTEAFF. The CDR3 DNA reads TGCGCCAGCAGCACCCACGTCCCGGACACTGAAGCTTTCTTT.